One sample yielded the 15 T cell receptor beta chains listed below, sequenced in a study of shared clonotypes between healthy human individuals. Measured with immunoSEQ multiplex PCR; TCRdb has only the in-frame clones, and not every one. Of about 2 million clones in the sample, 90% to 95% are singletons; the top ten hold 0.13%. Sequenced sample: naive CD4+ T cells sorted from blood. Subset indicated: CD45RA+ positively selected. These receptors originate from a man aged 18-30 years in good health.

DNA for the CDR3: TGTGCCTGGAGTGCAGGGGGAGATTCACCCCTCCACTTT. Protein: CAWSAGGDSPLHF. J is TRBJ1-6 and V is TRBV30; TRBD1 matches 7 bases. The CDR3 totals 13 residues. Germline-derived CDR1 and CDR2 are GTSNPN and SVGIG (reference sequence). Germline trimming cut 1 base from V and 8 bases from J; bases unmatched to any gene: 2.

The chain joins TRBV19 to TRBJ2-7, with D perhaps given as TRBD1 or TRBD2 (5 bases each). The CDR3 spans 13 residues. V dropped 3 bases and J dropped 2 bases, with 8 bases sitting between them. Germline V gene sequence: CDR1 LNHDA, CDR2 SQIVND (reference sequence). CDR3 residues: CASSIKGPYEQYF. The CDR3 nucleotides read TGTGCCAGTAGTATCAAGGGACCCTACGAGCAGTACTTC.

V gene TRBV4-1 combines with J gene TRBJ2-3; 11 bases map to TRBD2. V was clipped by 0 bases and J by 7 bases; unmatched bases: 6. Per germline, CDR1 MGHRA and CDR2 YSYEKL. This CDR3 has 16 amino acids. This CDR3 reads CASSQDIAGGRNTQYF. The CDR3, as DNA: TGCGCCAGCAGCCAAGATATAGCGGGAGGGCGGAATACGCAGTATTTT.

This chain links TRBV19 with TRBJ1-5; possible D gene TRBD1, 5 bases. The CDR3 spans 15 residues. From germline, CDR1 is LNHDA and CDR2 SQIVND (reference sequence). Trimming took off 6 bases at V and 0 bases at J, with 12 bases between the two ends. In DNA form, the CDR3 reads TGTGCCAGTAGACCGACAGCGTATAGCAATCAGCCCCAGCATTTT. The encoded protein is CASRPTAYSNQPQHF. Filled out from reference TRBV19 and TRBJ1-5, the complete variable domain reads DGGITQSPKYLFRKEGQNVTLSCEQNLNHDAMYWYRQDPGQGLRLIYYSQIVNDFQKGDIAEGYSVSREKKESFPLTVTSAQKNPTAFYLCASRPTAYSNQPQHFGDGTRLSIL.

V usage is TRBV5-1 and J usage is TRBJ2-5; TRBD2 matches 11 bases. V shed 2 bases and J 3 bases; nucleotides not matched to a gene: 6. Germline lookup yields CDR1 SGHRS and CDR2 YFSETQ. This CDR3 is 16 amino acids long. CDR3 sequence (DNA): TGCGCCAGCAGCTTCAATAGCGGGGGGGCAGAAGAGACCCAGTACTTC. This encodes CASSFNSGGAEETQYF.

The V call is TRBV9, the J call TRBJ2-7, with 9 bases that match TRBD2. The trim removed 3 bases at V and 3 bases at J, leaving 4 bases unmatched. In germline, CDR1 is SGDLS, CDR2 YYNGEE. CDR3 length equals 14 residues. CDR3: CASSAGTSFYEQYF. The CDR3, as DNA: TGTGCCAGCAGCGCGGGGACTAGCTTCTACGAGCAGTACTTC.

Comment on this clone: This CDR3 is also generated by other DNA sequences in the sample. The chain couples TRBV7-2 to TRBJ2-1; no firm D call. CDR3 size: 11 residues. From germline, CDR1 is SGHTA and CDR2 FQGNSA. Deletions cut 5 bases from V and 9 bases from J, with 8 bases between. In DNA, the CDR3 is TGTGCCAGCAGCCCCCTTAGTGAGCAGTTCTTC. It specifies CASSPLSEQFF.

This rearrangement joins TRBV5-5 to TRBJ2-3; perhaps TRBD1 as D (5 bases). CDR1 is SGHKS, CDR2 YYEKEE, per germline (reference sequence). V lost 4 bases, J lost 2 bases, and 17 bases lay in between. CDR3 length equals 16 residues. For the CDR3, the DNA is TGTGCCAGCAGCCCTCCCCTTTGGGGCTCCACAGATACGCAGTATTTT. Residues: CASSPPLWGSTDTQYF.

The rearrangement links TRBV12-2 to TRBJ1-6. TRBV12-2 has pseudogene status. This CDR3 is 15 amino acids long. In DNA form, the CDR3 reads TGTGCAAGTCGCTTCCCAGCAGGGAGGTATTCACCCCTCCACTTT. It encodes CASRFPAGRYSPLHF.

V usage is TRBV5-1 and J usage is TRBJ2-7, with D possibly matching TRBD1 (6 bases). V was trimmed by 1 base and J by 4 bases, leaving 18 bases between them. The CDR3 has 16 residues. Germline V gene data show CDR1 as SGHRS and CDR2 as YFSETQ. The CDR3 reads CASSLNLWTVLYEQYF. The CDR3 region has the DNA TGCGCCAGCAGCTTGAACCTTTGGACAGTACTGTACGAGCAGTACTTC.

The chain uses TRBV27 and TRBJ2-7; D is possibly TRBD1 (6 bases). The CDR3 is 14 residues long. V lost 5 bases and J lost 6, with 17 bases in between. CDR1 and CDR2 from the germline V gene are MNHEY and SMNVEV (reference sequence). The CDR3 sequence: CASSGPGQGREQYF. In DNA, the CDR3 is TGTGCCAGCAGTGGGCCGGGACAAGGACGCGAGCAGTACTTC.

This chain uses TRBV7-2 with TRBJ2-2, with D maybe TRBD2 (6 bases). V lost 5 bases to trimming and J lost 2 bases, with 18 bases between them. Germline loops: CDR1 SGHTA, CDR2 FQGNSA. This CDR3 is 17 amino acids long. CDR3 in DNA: TGTGCCAGCAGCCCGCGCCGACTTAGCGGAAACACCGGGGAGCTGTTTTTT. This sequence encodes CASSPRRLSGNTGELFF.

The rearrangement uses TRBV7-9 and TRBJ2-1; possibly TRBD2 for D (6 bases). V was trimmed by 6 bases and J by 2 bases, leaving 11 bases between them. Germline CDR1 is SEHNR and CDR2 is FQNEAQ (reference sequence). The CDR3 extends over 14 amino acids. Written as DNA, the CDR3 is TGTGCCAGCAGGGAGGGCCAAGCCTACAATGAGCAGTTCTTC. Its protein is CASREGQAYNEQFF.

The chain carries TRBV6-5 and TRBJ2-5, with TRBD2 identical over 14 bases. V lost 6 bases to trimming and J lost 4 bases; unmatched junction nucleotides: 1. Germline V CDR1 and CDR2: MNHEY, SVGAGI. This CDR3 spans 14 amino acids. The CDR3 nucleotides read TGTGCCAGCAGGGGACTAGCGGGGGTAGAGACCCAGTACTTC. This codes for CASRGLAGVETQYF.

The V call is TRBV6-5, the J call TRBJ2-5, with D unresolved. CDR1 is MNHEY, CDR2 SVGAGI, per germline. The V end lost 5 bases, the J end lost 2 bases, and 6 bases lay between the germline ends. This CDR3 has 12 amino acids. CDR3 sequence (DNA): TGTGCCAGCAGTACCCGTCAAGAGACCCAGTACTTC. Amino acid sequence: CASSTRQETQYF.